In this sample, the clone carrying this T cell receptor beta chain is medium-sized (0.01 to 0.1%). As yet, its antigen is unknown. A library prepared for alpha chains yielded this beta chain as an off-target read; its size is of little meaning. Time point reported: sample taken at primary tumor resection. A total of approximately 75 untreated early-stage non-small cell lung cancer patients served as donors. This entry belongs to a study of spatial heterogeneity in lung cancer. Notes on the study in general: How many expanded intratumoral alpha and beta TCRs were present tracked the tumor mutation count, which was a count of nonsynonymous mutations. As ubiquitous and regional nonsynonymous mutations varied, counts of ubiquitous and regional expanded TCRs tracked them, respectively.

A unique molecular identifier was carried by every single TCR cDNA molecule. TCRdb fed the 5' RACE reads into MiXCR, producing one record per CDR3 protein. The sample shows several thousand distinct CDR3 sequences, 8.2% of them seen only once. This TCR was sampled from a male donor with early-stage non-small cell lung cancer. This sample comprised lung tumor tissue, obtained at surgery.

The DNA of the CDR3 is TGCAGTGCCAAACAGGGCAATCAGCCCCAGCATTTT. It yields the protein CSAKQGNQPQHF. This chain uses TRBV20-1 with TRBJ1-5; D perhaps matches TRBD1 (5 bases). This CDR3 has 12 amino acids. In germline, CDR1 is DFQATT, CDR2 SNEGSKA (reference sequence). V lost 6 bases and J 2 bases, leaving 8 bases between the germline ends.